The clone carrying this TCR beta chain was observed once. This entry comes from a study of blood T cell repertoires in COVID-19. Across the whole study: Some COVID-19 samples were acute and others convalescent; all came from the United States, Italy and Spain.

From germline, CDR1 is LNHDA and CDR2 SQIVND (reference sequence). The germline V and J ends were trimmed by 7 bases and 5 bases, with 14 bases remaining between them. The CDR3 runs to 13 residues. In terms of age and location, participants ranged from roughly 18 to 100 years and lived in about 25 US areas. Source study methods: Quantification of nucleated cells was approximated via reference gene primer amplification. TCRdb keeps only in-frame clones here, not all; method: immunoSEQ multiplex PCR. The V and J calls and clone size were taken over from that table, and D and trimming were inferred from the DNA. The sample carries a few hundred thousand clones, around 91% recorded once.

The sequence derives from a woman in her late teens or twenties with acute COVID-19. The sequenced material came from PBMCs or T cells enriched from blood (not recorded which). The chain uses TRBV19 and TRBJ1-1; TRBD1 is a possible D gene (5 bases). This CDR3 is CASTPGGDTEAFF. For the CDR3, the DNA is TGTGCCAGTACCCCGGGAGGGGATACTGAAGCTTTCTTT.